The T cell receptor beta chain under discussion was sequenced for a study of cytomegalovirus exposure and HLA in healthy donors. A multiplex PCR was run with 60 Vbeta primers and 13 Jbeta primers. Some clones are missing from TCRdb's copy, which holds only in-frame ones; the method was immunoSEQ multiplex PCR. The data hold 160,000 or so clones, with 80% to 85% observed a single time. After removal of 3 bases from V and 2 bases from J, the junction contained 7 bases not matched to a gene. CDR3 length: 16 amino acids. Germline loops: CDR1 MGHRA, CDR2 YSYEKL. The TCR was taken from a young man in good health and CMV-seronegative. The sequencing input was PBMCs. This chain joins TRBV4-1 and TRBJ1-2, with 9 bases matching TRBD1. Here the CDR3 reads CASSHRPGQGNYGYTF. Here the CDR3 DNA reads TGCGCCAGCAGCCACCGACCGGGACAGGGAAACTATGGCTACACCTTC.